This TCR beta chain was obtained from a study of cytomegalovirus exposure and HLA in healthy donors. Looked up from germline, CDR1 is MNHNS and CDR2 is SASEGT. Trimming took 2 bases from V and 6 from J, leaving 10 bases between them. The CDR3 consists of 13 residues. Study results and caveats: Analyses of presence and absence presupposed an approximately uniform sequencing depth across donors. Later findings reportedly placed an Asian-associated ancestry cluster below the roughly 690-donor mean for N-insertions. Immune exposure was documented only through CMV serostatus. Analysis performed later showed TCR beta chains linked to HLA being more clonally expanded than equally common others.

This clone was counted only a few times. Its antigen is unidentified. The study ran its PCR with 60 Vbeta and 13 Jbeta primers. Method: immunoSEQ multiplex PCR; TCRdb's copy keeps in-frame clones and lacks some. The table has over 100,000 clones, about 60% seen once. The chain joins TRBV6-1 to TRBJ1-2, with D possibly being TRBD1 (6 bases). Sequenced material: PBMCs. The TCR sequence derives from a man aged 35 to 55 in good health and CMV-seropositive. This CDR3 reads CASSENRVDGYTF. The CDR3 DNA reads TGTGCCAGCAGTGAAAACAGGGTGGATGGCTACACCTTC.